The 18 T cell receptor beta chains reported below all come from one sample, sequenced in a study of cytomegalovirus exposure and HLA in healthy donors. It was with 60 Vbeta and 13 Jbeta primers that the PCR ran. Libraries were prepared by immunoSEQ multiplex PCR; TCRdb keeps only in-frame clonotypes and omits some of them. The sample has roughly 200,000 clones, approximately 80% seen once. The specimen sequenced was PBMCs. The receptor source for this set is a female donor in good health and CMV-seronegative.

The CDR3 DNA sequence: TGCGCCAGCAGCCAAGATTGGTCAGGTTACAGGGGAACCCCCTACGAGCAGTACTTC. It specifies CASSQDWSGYRGTPYEQYF. The chain combines TRBV4-1 with TRBJ2-7; TRBD1 aligns across 7 bases. Trimming took 0 bases from V and 2 from J; bases not matched to a gene: 16. The CDR3 has 19 residues. Germline-derived CDR1 and CDR2 are MGHRA and YSYEKL.

This clone was detected once. The rearrangement joins TRBV10-3 to TRBJ2-4; 7 nucleotides agree with TRBD1. Germline CDR1 reads ENHRY; CDR2 reads SYGVKD. The CDR3 consists of 14 residues. The V segment lost 2 bases and the J segment 6 bases; nucleotides outside the gene matches: 4. CDR3 bases: TGTGCCATCAGTGAGGACAGGGACAGAAACATTCAGTACTTC. It is translated as CAISEDRDRNIQYF.

This clone was counted a single time. The genes are TRBV5-1 and TRBJ1-1, with a tentative D call TRBD1 (6 bases). Per germline, CDR1 SGHRS and CDR2 YFSETQ. Trimming left V 2 bases short and J 1 base short, with 9 bases between. This CDR3 has 14 residues. The chain's CDR3 is CASSFPDRNTEAFF. In nucleotides, the CDR3 is TGCGCCAGCAGCTTCCCGGACAGGAACACTGAAGCTTTCTTT. Complete variable domain (other parts from reference TRBV5-1 and TRBJ1-1): KAGVTQTPRYLIKTRGQQVTLSCSPISGHRSVSWYQQTPGQGLQFLFEYFSETQRNKGNFPGRFSGRQFSNSRSEMNVSTLELGDSALYLCASSFPDRNTEAFFGQGTRLTVV.

V usage is TRBV19 and J usage is TRBJ2-3; no reliable D call. CDR3 length equals 17 residues. Germline CDR1 LNHDA, CDR2 SQIVND (reference sequence). V was shortened by 4 bases and J by 4 bases, with 21 bases between the two germline ends. The CDR3 protein is CASSTYPLVPRADTQYF. The CDR3 DNA reads as TGTGCCAGTAGTACTTACCCCCTTGTCCCTCGAGCAGATACGCAGTATTTT.

The V and J genes are TRBV29-1 and TRBJ2-5, with TRBD1 identical over 7 bases. The J call is uncertain, as TRBJ2-7 better fits the DNA end. Looked up from germline, CDR1 is SQVTM and CDR2 is ANQGSEA. This CDR3 spans 13 amino acids. The CDR3, as DNA: TGCAGCGTCCAAGGGGGCGTCTTTTACGAGCAGTACTTC. Translated, it gives CSVQGGVFYEQYF.

This chain connects TRBV28 to TRBJ2-1; maybe TRBD1 (7 bases). Germline loops: CDR1 MDHEN, CDR2 SYDVKM. The CDR3 has 15 residues. The germline V and J ends were trimmed by 6 bases and 8 bases, with 20 bases remaining between them. CDR3 region: CASSQFQGGEDEQFF. The CDR3 DNA reads as TGTGCCAGCAGCCAATTCCAGGGGGGTGAGGATGAGCAGTTCTTC. The full variable domain, completed using reference TRBV28 and TRBJ2-1, is DVKVTQSSRYLVKRTGEKVFLECVQDMDHENMFWYRQDPGLGLRLIYFSYDVKMKEKGDIPEGYSVSREKKERFSLILESASTNQTSMYLCASSQFQGGEDEQFFGPGTRLTVL.

This clone occurred a few times. The rearrangement joins TRBV27 to TRBJ1-1; 8 bases agree with TRBD1. CDR3 length: 14 amino acids. Germline trimming cut 6 bases from V and 4 bases from J; bases unmatched to any gene: 7. CDR1 and CDR2 (germline): MNHEY, SMNVEV (reference sequence). CDR3 coding DNA: TGTGCCAGCAGGTTCCAGGGGGCGCTCACTGAAGCTTTCTTT. Encoded protein: CASRFQGALTEAFF.

Only one count was recorded for this clone. V and J are TRBV6-5 and TRBJ1-5; D unresolved. V was pared by 5 bases and J by 2 bases, with 10 bases between. This CDR3 comprises 14 residues. Germline V gene data show CDR1 as MNHEY and CDR2 as SVGAGI. The CDR3 here is CASSATGGNQPQHF. DNA for the CDR3: TGTGCCAGCAGTGCGACGGGTGGCAATCAGCCCCAGCATTTT.

The V gene is TRBV18, the J gene TRBJ2-3; 7 bases match TRBD1. In germline, CDR1 is KGHSH, CDR2 LQKENI. CDR3 length equals 15 residues. Germline trimming cut 5 bases from V and 6 bases from J; bases unmatched to any gene: 11. The CDR3 nucleotides are TGTGCCAGCTCAAAGGACAGGAGCCATGAGGATACGCAGTATTTT. It is translated as CASSKDRSHEDTQYF. The full variable domain, its missing parts supplied by reference TRBV18 and TRBJ2-3, is NAGVMQNPRHLVRRRGQEARLRCSPMKGHSHVYWYRQLPEEGLKFMVYLQKENIIDESGMPKERFSAEFPKEGPSILRIQQVVRGDSAAYFCASSKDRSHEDTQYFGPGTRLTVL.

Regarding this clone: At one of its ends the junction is not consistent with the germline gene, which may arise from a read error. The chain has TRBV7-9 and TRBJ2-3, with TRBD2 identical over 8 bases. Looked up from germline, CDR1 is SEHNR and CDR2 is FQNEAQ (reference sequence). The CDR3 is 16 amino acids. CDR3: CSSSLPTGGARGTQYF. Here the CDR3 DNA reads TGTTCCAGCAGCTTACCAACGGGAGGGGCCAGGGGTACGCAGTATTTT.

A single count supports this clone. The V call is TRBV4-1, the J call TRBJ2-7, with 9 positions matching TRBD1. V shed 4 bases, J shed 4 bases, and the junction held 8 bases outside the gene matches. The CDR3 totals 15 residues. Germline V CDR1 and CDR2: MGHRA, YSYEKL. The DNA for the CDR3 is TGCGCCAGCAGCCCCTCCCGGGACAGGGAATACGAGCAGTACTTC. This translates into CASSPSRDREYEQYF.

V is TRBV7-9 and J is TRBJ2-7, with 12 bases that match TRBD1. The CDR3 has 14 amino acids. Germline CDR1 is SEHNR and CDR2 is FQNEAQ (reference sequence). V shed 5 bases, J shed 6 bases, and the junction held 5 bases outside the gene matches. The CDR3 DNA follows: TGTGCCAGCAGCGCCCGGGACAGGGGGCGCGAGCAGTACTTC. Amino acid sequence: CASSARDRGREQYF. Full variable domain (outside the CDR3, taken from reference TRBV7-9 and TRBJ2-7): DTGVSQNPRHKITKRGQNVTFRCDPISEHNRLYWYRQTLGQGPEFLTYFQNEAQLEKSRLLSDRFSAERPKGSFSTLEIQRTEQGDSAMYLCASSARDRGREQYFGPGTRLTVT.

This clone was counted only a few times. CDR3 loop: CASSLASTGPHEQFF. The CDR3 DNA sequence: TGCGCCAGCAGCTTGGCGTCCACAGGTCCCCATGAGCAGTTCTTC. The chain recombines TRBV5-1 with TRBJ2-1; D is perhaps TRBD1 (5 bases). This CDR3 is 15 amino acids long. CDR1 and CDR2 (germline): SGHRS, YFSETQ. V was clipped by 0 bases and J by 8 bases, with 15 bases between them.

The rearrangement links TRBV5-1 to TRBJ2-2; a weak D match, TRBD2 (6 bases). The length of the CDR3 is 15 residues. Germline lookup yields CDR1 SGHRS and CDR2 YFSETQ. V was cut by 1 base and J by 7 bases, with 14 bases left in between. The CDR3 bases are TGCGCCAGCAGCTTGCAGGGCGGGATAGGCGGGGAGCTGTTTTTT. This codes for CASSLQGGIGGELFF.

The chain employs TRBV7-2 and TRBJ2-1; 11 bases agree with TRBD2. Germline loops: CDR1 SGHTA, CDR2 FQGNSA. The CDR3 has 14 residues. Trimming took 5 bases from V and 7 from J; bases not matched to a gene: 4. As DNA, the CDR3 is TGTGCCAGCAGCATTAGCGGGAGGGCTAATGAGCAGTTCTTC. Encoded protein: CASSISGRANEQFF. The whole variable domain, filled in from reference TRBV7-2 and TRBJ2-1, reads GAGVSQSPSNKVTEKGKDVELRCDPISGHTALYWYRQSLGQGLEFLIYFQGNSAPDKSGLPSDRFSAERTGGSVSTLTIQRTQQEDSAVYLCASSISGRANEQFFGPGTRLTVL.

The chain employs TRBV4-1 and TRBJ2-7, with D possibly being TRBD1 (6 bases). V was pared by 0 bases and J by 0 bases, with 6 bases between. Germline-derived CDR1 and CDR2 are MGHRA and YSYEKL. The CDR3 extends over 14 amino acids. For the CDR3, the DNA is TGCGCCAGCAGCCAAGAGGACAGCTCCTACGAGCAGTACTTC. It is translated as CASSQEDSSYEQYF.

This clone has only a few counts. The chain recombines TRBV5-8 with TRBJ2-7; D call uncertain. The CDR3 has 11 amino acids. Looked up from germline, CDR1 is SGHTS and CDR2 is YDEGEE. Trimming left V 2 bases short and J 4 bases short, with 4 bases between. The CDR3 region has the DNA TGTGCCAGCAGCTTAGAGTACGAGCAGTACTTC. Its translation is CASSLEYEQYF. The variable domain in full, completed from reference TRBV5-8 and TRBJ2-7, reads EAGVTQSPTHLIKTRGQQATLRCSPISGHTSVYWYQQALGLGLQFLLWYDEGEERNRGNFPPRFSGRQFPNYSSELNVNALELEDSALYLCASSLEYEQYFGPGTRLTVT.

This clone came up once. The chain employs TRBV15 and TRBJ1-1, with a possible D match to TRBD1 (5 bases). Trimming pared 0 bases from V and 1 base from J, leaving 9 bases between. Germline V gene data show CDR1 as LNHNV and CDR2 as YYDKDF (reference sequence). CDR3 size: 15 residues. Here the CDR3 DNA reads TGTGCCACCAGCAGAGATCTGGACACGAACACTGAAGCTTTCTTT. As protein: CATSRDLDTNTEAFF.